The entry below describes one TCR beta chain. Its target is unknown. Treatment here: treatment-naive control, cytoreductive nephrectomy. Treatment-naive patients without radiation supplied the control tumors at nephrectomy. Control tumors came from a handful of females and under 14 males, aged about 35 to 82. Assay: immunoSEQ multiplex PCR; the TCRdb copy retains only in-frame clones and omits some. The profile shows about 23,000 clones, around half of them singletons. The sample comes from a study of radiation and T cells in renal cell carcinoma. Points from the study as a whole: Top 100 clonotypes averaged around 50% in irradiated versus about 40% in nephrectomy-only tumors. Dominant CDR3 motifs occupied more repertoire in irradiated than control tumors.

Sequences were derived from tumor tissue, sampled from a patient whose treatment was nephrectomy without radiotherapy. The TCR comes from a human donor with renal cell carcinoma.

CDR3 sequence: CATSRARTVSYEQYF. The CDR3 coding sequence is TGTGCCACCAGCAGAGCCAGAACGGTGTCCTACGAGCAGTACTTC. The V gene is TRBV15, the J gene TRBJ2-7; D not certain. The germline CDR1 and CDR2 sequences are LNHNV and YYDKDF (reference sequence). The CDR3 loop spans 15 amino acids. Between the trimmed V and J ends, which lost 1 base and 1 base, there was a span of 11 bases. Using reference TRBV15 and TRBJ2-7 for the parts outside the CDR3, the full variable domain is DAMVIQNPRYQVTQFGKPVTLSCSQTLNHNVMYWYQQKSSQAPKLLFHYYDKDFNNEADTPDNFQSRRPNTSFCFLDIRSPGLGDTAMYLCATSRARTVSYEQYFGPGTRLTVT.